This TCR beta chain came from a study of neurological immune-mediated disorders. The time point was: longitudinal time-point 1 (baseline). Findings and caveats of the study: Falling below healthy controls, multiple sclerosis showed the least TCR clonal expansion, while HTLV-1-associated myelopathy showed the most.

The CDR3 is made up of 13 amino acids. V was clipped by 3 bases and J by 5 bases, with 11 bases between them. The germline V gene has CDR1 SGHRS and CDR2 YFSETQ. This clonotype was detected many times. Antigen unknown. 5'RACE with 10-nucleotide random UMIs produced the cDNA. One entry per CDR3 protein results from TCRdb running MiXCR on the 5' RACE reads. In the table there are around 69,000 distinct CDR3 sequences, roughly a tenth of which are singletons. This receptor was taken from a man under 40 in good health. The specimen was PBMCs. The V call is TRBV5-1, the J call TRBJ2-5, with unresolved D. The CDR3 here is CASSWLARETQYF. CDR3 coding DNA: TGCGCCAGCAGCTGGTTGGCCCGCGAGACCCAGTACTTC.